This entry lists 13 T cell receptor beta chains sequenced from one sample in a study of T-cell memory formation after mild COVID-19. TCRdb re-analysed the 5' RACE reads in MiXCR, keeping a single row per CDR3 protein. The repertoire includes approximately 500,000 distinct CDR3 sequences, roughly 23% of them detected once, and 9.5% to 15% sits in the top ten. Sequenced input: PBMCs or a T cell subset sorted from them (not recorded which). These receptors were obtained from an adult woman who had mild COVID-19 (a few samples of this study predate the infection). Cell type and time point are not known.

The chain recombines TRBV6-4 with TRBJ1-5; 7 nucleotides match TRBD1. The CDR3 is made up of 13 amino acids. The V segment lost 3 bases and the J segment 7 bases; nucleotides outside the gene matches: 3. CDR1 is MRHNA and CDR2 is SNTAGT in the germline V gene. For the CDR3, the DNA is TGTGCCAGCAGTGAGACAGGGAAGCAGCCCCAGCATTTT. This gives the protein CASSETGKQPQHF.

This chain links TRBV7-8 with TRBJ2-1; D gene unclear. CDR1 and CDR2 (germline): SGHVS, FQNEAQ. The CDR3 covers 13 residues. V was clipped by 4 bases and J by 8 bases, with 12 bases between them. The CDR3 nucleotides are TGTGCCAGCAGCTCCCTTTCCGGCGATGAGCAGTTCTTC. Translating gives CASSSLSGDEQFF.

The V gene is TRBV7-9, the J gene TRBJ2-5; D is undetermined. There are 17 residues in the CDR3. The V gene lost 1 base and the J gene lost 5 bases, with 20 bases spanning the gap. From germline, CDR1 is SEHNR and CDR2 FQNEAQ (reference sequence). In nucleotides, the CDR3 is TGTGCCAGCAGCTTAGTGGGCTACACCACAATGTTGGAGACCCAGTACTTC. It specifies CASSLVGYTTMLETQYF.

The J gene is TRBJ2-7, the V gene TRBV5-6; tentatively, D is TRBD1 or TRBD2 (5 bases each). The CDR3 spans 15 residues. The V and J ends lost 2 bases and 4 bases respectively, with 16 bases between them. The germline gives CDR1 SGHDT, CDR2 YYEEEE. This CDR3 is CASSFPRVNRYEQYF. CDR3 in DNA: TGTGCCAGCAGCTTTCCGCGGGTAAACAGGTACGAGCAGTACTTC. Filled out from reference TRBV5-6 and TRBJ2-7, the complete variable domain reads DAGVTQSPTHLIKTRGQQVTLRCSPKSGHDTVSWYQQALGQGPQFIFQYYEEEERQRGNFPDRFSGHQFPNYSSELNVNALLLGDSALYLCASSFPRVNRYEQYFGPGTRLTVT.

The J gene is TRBJ2-7, the V gene TRBV29-1, with a possible D match to TRBD1 (5 bases). The V gene lost 4 bases and the J gene lost 3 bases, with 16 bases spanning the gap. The V gene's germline CDR1 is SQVTM and CDR2 ANQGSEA. The CDR3 is 14 residues long. For the CDR3, the DNA is TGCAGCGTTGTTCCCGAAGTAGGGGTCTACGAGCAGTACTTC. It encodes CSVVPEVGVYEQYF.

In this sample, this clonotype turned up once. The genes are TRBV5-5 and TRBJ2-3; D may be TRBD1 (6 bases). The CDR3 is 16 amino acids. The germline V gene has CDR1 SGHKS and CDR2 YYEKEE (reference sequence). V was trimmed by 4 bases and J by 0 bases, leaving 15 bases between them. CDR3 in amino acids: CASSPSLQGSTDTQYF. The CDR3 DNA is TGTGCCAGCAGCCCCAGCCTTCAGGGGAGCACAGATACGCAGTATTTT.

This clonotype has just a few counts. CDR3 nucleotides: TGTGCCAGCAGCTTATTGGGACTAGCTAGGACAGATACGCAGTATTTT. Protein sequence: CASSLLGLARTDTQYF. V usage is TRBV7-2 and J usage is TRBJ2-3, with 9 bases that match TRBD2. The CDR3 covers 16 residues. The V segment lost 2 bases and the J segment 3 bases; nucleotides outside the gene matches: 6. The germline V gene encodes CDR1 SGHTA and CDR2 FQGNSA.

This chain connects TRBV12-3 or TRBV12-4 to TRBJ2-3; a possible D gene is TRBD2 (6 bases). The CDR3 sequence is 13 residues long. V was trimmed by 5 bases and J by 8 bases, leaving 14 bases between them. The CDR3 nucleotides are TGTGCCAGCAGTAGAAACGGGAGAGGTACGCAGTATTTT. Translating gives CASSRNGRGTQYF.

Only a few counts were recorded for this clonotype. The chain couples TRBV21-1 to TRBJ2-7; the listed D gene, TRBD2, was not tested against the DNA. TRBV21-1 is reported as a pseudogene. This CDR3 is built from 16 residues. The CDR3 sequence: CASSTPNRRGRRRGYF. The CDR3 nucleotides read TGTGCCAGCAGCACCCCTAATCGCCGGGGCCGTCGACGCGGGTACTTC.

This clonotype was found a few times. This chain connects TRBV5-1 to TRBJ2-7, with 10 nucleotides matching TRBD1. In germline, CDR1 is SGHRS, CDR2 YFSETQ. CDR3 length equals 15 residues. J gave up 6 bases and V 0 bases, and 6 bases lay outside the gene matches. The CDR3 loop reads CASSLVVGTGAEQYF. The CDR3 DNA reads as TGCGCCAGCAGCTTGGTGGTAGGGACAGGGGCCGAGCAGTACTTC.

This clonotype was found a few times. The rearrangement uses TRBV5-1 and TRBJ1-1, with D maybe TRBD1 (5 bases). The CDR3 contains 13 residues. V lost 0 bases, J lost 6 bases, and 9 bases lay in between. From germline, CDR1 is SGHRS and CDR2 YFSETQ. CDR3 sequence (DNA): TGCGCCAGCAGCTTGGATCGGGGGGCTGAAGCTTTCTTT. It is translated as CASSLDRGAEAFF.

This clonotype was counted only a few times. The V and J genes are TRBV20-1 and TRBJ1-1; TRBD1 matches 9 bases. CDR3 length equals 11 residues. V dropped 3 bases and J dropped 11; count of bases not matched to a gene: 4. Germline loops: CDR1 DFQATT, CDR2 SNEGSKA (reference sequence). CDR3 region: CSASPGTGAFF. The CDR3 DNA is TGCAGTGCTAGTCCCGGGACAGGGGCTTTCTTT.

The rearrangement joins TRBV6-5 to TRBJ2-1; the D gene is possibly TRBD2 (6 bases). The CDR3 extends over 15 amino acids. Trimming pared 3 bases from V and 4 bases from J, leaving 13 bases between. Per germline, CDR1 MNHEY and CDR2 SVGAGI. CDR3 loop: CASSYTSRGYNEQFF. The CDR3 DNA reads TGTGCCAGCAGTTATACTAGCAGAGGATACAATGAGCAGTTCTTC.